This T cell receptor beta chain was sequenced for a study of long-term antiretroviral therapy in people with HIV. General study results and limits: Pre-ART clonal expansions dominated every time point's repertoire. Comparison with controls showed narrower CDR3 length ranges in HIV repertoires.

In the case of this clone: Antigen unknown.

The CDR3 runs to 15 residues. With V trimmed by 4 bases and J by 2 bases, 8 bases remained unmatched. The germline CDR1 and CDR2 sequences are SGHKS and YYEKEE (reference sequence). Assay version v3.0 of immunoSEQ was used, and it was run at survey level. This table comes from immunoSEQ multiplex PCR, and its TCRdb copy is limited to in-frame clones, with some not included. The sample holds roughly 16,000 clones, roughly nine tenths seen once. This material consisted of unsorted PBMCs, taken 0.3 years after starting antiretroviral therapy. This receptor was taken from a man aged 55 to 70 with HIV. The chain carries TRBV5-5 and TRBJ1-1; 7 bases map to TRBD1. The CDR3 loop is CASSGTGTANTEAFF. The CDR3 region has the DNA TGTGCCAGCAGCGGTACCGGGACAGCAAACACTGAAGCTTTCTTT.